Sequencing of this T cell receptor beta chain was carried out in a study of PD-1 blockade in classical Hodgkin lymphoma. Study-wide findings and caveats: At baseline, newly diagnosed patients reportedly showed less TCR diversity than healthy donors. Repertoires differed for reasons still undefined, possibly disease activity or prior therapy.

With 1 base clipped from V and 3 bases from J, the junction kept 6 bases outside the gene matches. The CDR3 runs to 15 residues. CDR1 KGHSH and CDR2 LQKENI come from the germline V gene. The table came from immunoSEQ multiplex PCR; TCRdb's copy has only in-frame clones and leaves some out. The sample shows around 30,000 clones, 75% to 90% of them seen only once. This clone was seen only once. Its antigen is still unknown. Time point reported: newly diagnosed, previously untreated cHL patient sample. Magnetic negative selection served to purify CD4+ T cells out of PBMCs that had been thawed. Comparison samples consisted of PBMCs from newly diagnosed, untreated classical Hodgkin lymphoma.

The TCR comes from a human donor with classical Hodgkin lymphoma. The specimen was CD4+ T cells from blood. The genes are TRBV18 and TRBJ2-7, with 7 bases matching TRBD2. CDR3 amino acids: CASSPQSGLDYEQYF. In DNA form, the CDR3 reads TGTGCCAGCTCACCACAGAGCGGACTAGACTACGAGCAGTACTTC.